This T cell receptor beta chain was observed in a study of T cells in Graves' hyperthyroidism and ophthalmopathy. The sample holds many counts of this clonotype. Its target is unknown. General study results and limits: Blood shared most expanded thyroid clonotypes above 0.001.

This CDR3 spans 14 amino acids. Trimming took 2 bases from V and 3 from J, leaving 13 bases between them. CDR1 is SQVTM, CDR2 ANQGSEA, per germline. TCR beta CDR3 regions were amplified from RNA transcripts. Initially, a first-round RT-PCR of the TCR CDR3 employed the HTBI primer set. MiXCR, run by TCRdb on the multiplex PCR reads, gives a single entry per CDR3 protein. The table includes over 350,000 distinct CDR3 sequences, roughly 15% detected once. The diagnoses drew upon clinical symptoms, serum thyroxine and TRAb, thyroid ultrasound and orbital computed tomography. Source material for PBMCs was more than 7.5 ml fresh peripheral blood.

Sequenced sample: blood. The clonotype comes from a man between 18 and 35 years old with Graves' ophthalmopathy. This chain links TRBV29-1 with TRBJ1-1; the D is unclear. CDR3 sequence (DNA): TGCAGCGTTGAATCTACGGAGGTATACACTGAAGCTTTCTTT. Translated: CSVESTEVYTEAFF.